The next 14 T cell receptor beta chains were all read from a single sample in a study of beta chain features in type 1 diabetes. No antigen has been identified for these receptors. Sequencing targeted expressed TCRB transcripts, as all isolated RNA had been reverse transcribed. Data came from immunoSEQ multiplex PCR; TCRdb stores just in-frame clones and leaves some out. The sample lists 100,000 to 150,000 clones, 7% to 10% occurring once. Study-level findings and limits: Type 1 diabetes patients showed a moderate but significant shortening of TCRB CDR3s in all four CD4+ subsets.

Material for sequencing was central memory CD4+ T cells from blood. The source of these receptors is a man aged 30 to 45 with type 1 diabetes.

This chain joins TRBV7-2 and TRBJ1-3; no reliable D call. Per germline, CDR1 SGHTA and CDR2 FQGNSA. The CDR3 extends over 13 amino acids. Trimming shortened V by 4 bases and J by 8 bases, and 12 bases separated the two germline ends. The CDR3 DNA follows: TGTGCCAGCAGCTACGACCTCGGGGACACCATATATTTT. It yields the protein CASSYDLGDTIYF. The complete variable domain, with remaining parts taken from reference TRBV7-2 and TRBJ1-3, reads GAGVSQSPSNKVTEKGKDVELRCDPISGHTALYWYRQSLGQGLEFLIYFQGNSAPDKSGLPSDRFSAERTGGSVSTLTIQRTQQEDSAVYLCASSYDLGDTIYFGEGSWLTVV.

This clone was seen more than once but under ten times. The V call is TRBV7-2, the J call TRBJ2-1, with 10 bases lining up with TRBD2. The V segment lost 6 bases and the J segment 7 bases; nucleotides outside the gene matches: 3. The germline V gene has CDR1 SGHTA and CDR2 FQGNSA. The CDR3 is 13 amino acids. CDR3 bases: TGTGCCAGCAGACCACTAGCGGGAAATGAGCAGTTCTTC. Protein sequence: CASRPLAGNEQFF.

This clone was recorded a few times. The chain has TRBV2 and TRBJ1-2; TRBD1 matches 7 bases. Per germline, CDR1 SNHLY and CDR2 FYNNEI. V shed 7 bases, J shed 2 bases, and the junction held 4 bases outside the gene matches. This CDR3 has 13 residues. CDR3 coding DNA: TGTGCCAGCAAGAGGGACAGCAACTATGGCTACACCTTC. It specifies CASKRDSNYGYTF. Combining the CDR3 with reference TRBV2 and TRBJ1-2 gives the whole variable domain EPEVTQTPSHQVTQMGQEVILRCVPISNHLYFYWYRQILGQKVEFLVSFYNNEISEKSEIFDDQFSVERPDGSNFTLKIRSTKLEDSAMYFCASKRDSNYGYTFGSGTRLTVV.

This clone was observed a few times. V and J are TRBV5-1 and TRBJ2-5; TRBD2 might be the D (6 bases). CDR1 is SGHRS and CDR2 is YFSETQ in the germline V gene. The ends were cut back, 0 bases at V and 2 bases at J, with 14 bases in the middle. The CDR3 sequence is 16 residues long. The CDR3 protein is CASSLGVAVDQETQYF. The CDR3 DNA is TGCGCCAGCAGCTTGGGGGTAGCGGTCGATCAAGAGACCCAGTACTTC.

DNA of the CDR3: TGTGCCAGCAGCCCCCAGGACAGTTACACCGGGGAGCTGTTTTTT. Translating gives CASSPQDSYTGELFF. This chain joins TRBV7-2 and TRBJ2-2; weak D call: TRBD1 (6 bases). Germline CDR1 SGHTA, CDR2 FQGNSA. The CDR3 has 15 amino acids. V gave up 5 bases and J gave up 3 bases, with 13 bases separating them.

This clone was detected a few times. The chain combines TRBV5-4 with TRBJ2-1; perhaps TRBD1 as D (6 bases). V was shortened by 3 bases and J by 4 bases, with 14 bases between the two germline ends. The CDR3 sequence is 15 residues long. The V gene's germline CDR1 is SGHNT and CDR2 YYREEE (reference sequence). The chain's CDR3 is CASSSGHPEYNEQFF. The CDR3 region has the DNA TGTGCCAGCAGCTCGGGACACCCCGAGTACAATGAGCAGTTCTTC.

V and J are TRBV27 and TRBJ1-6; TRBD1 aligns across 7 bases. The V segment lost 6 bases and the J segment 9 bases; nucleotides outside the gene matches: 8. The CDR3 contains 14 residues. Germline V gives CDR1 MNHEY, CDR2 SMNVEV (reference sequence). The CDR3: CASRLTGSTSPLHF. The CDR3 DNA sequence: TGTGCCAGCAGGCTGACAGGGTCTACTTCACCCCTCCACTTT.

The CDR3 is CASSYILEKFF. CDR3 nucleotides: TGTGCCAGCAGTTACATATTAGAGAAGTTCTTC. The rearrangement links TRBV6-6 to TRBJ2-1; no firm D call. Germline V gives CDR1 MNHNY, CDR2 SVGAGI (reference sequence). With 2 bases removed from V and 14 bases from J, the gap between germline ends came to 10 bases. The CDR3 consists of 11 residues.

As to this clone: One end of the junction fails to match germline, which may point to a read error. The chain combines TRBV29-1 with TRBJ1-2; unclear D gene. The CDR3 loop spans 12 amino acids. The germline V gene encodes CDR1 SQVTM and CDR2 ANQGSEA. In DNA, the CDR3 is TGCAGCGTTGAAGTATTCCTCGGTGTTGGTTCCTTC. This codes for CSVEVFLGVGSF.

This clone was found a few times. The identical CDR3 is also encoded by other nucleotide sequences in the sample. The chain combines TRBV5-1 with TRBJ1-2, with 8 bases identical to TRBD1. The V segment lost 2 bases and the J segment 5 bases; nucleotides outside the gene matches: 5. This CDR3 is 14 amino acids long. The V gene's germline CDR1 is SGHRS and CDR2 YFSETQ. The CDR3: CASSLQGGIYGYTF. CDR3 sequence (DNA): TGCGCCAGCAGCTTACAGGGGGGGATTTATGGCTACACCTTC.

Written as DNA, the CDR3 is TGTGCCAGCTCGCGAGAGACAGGACGGTATGAAAAACTGTTTTTT. Translating gives CASSRETGRYEKLFF. This chain uses TRBV18 with TRBJ1-4; D perhaps matches TRBD1 (6 bases). The germline CDR1 and CDR2 sequences are KGHSH and LQKENI. CDR3 size: 15 residues. Trimming left V 6 bases short and J 6 bases short, with 17 bases between.

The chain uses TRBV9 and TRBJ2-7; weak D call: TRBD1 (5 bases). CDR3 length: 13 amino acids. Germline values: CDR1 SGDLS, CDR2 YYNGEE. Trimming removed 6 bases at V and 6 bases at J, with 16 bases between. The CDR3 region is CASTQGWGGEQYF. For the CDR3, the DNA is TGTGCCAGCACCCAGGGTTGGGGTGGCGAGCAGTACTTC.

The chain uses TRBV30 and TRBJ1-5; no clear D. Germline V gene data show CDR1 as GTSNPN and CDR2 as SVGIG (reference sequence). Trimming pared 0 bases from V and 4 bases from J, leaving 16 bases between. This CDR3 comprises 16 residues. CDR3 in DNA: TGTGCCTGGAGTGTACGGGGTTGGTACCAAAATCAGCCCCAGCATTTT. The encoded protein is CAWSVRGWYQNQPQHF.

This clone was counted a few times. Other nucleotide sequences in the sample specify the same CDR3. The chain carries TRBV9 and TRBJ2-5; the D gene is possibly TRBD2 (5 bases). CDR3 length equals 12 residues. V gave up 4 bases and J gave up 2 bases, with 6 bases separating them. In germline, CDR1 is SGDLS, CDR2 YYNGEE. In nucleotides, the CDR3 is TGTGCCAGCAGCTCGGGACAAGAGACCCAGTACTTC. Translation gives CASSSGQETQYF. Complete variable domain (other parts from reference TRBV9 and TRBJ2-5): DSGVTQTPKHLITATGQRVTLRCSPRSGDLSVYWYQQSLDQGLQFLIQYYNGEERAKGNILERFSAQQFPDLHSELNLSSLELGDSALYFCASSSGQETQYFGPGTRLLVL.